This T cell receptor (beta chain) was profiled in a study of T cell responses to AZD1222 COVID-19 vaccine. Details on this clone: The antigen is unknown.

Overall study results and limits: Baseline serology detected seropositivity in only five to seven AZD1222 recipients. White British ancestry dominated among donors, who included more females, and clonal diversity was possibly underestimated. Spike-specific TCR breadth and depth both grew after two AZD1222 doses. There were repertoire samples only from the period after the peak T cell response.

The CDR3 sequence is 16 residues long. Germline CDR1 and CDR2: MNHEY and SVGEGT. V lost 5 bases and J 0 bases, leaving 16 bases between the germline ends. Using immunoSEQ multiplex PCR, the repertoire was profiled, and TCRdb retains in-frame clones only, with some absent. The sample yields about 86,000 clones, 88% seen once. The material sequenced was peripheral blood, taken on day 0 of AZD1222 vaccination. This rearrangement joins TRBV6-2 or TRBV6-3 to TRBJ1-1; D perhaps matches TRBD1 (5 bases). This receptor was obtained from an adult in good health. The CDR3 protein is CASSQVGVGLNTEAFF. CDR3 DNA: TGTGCCAGCAGTCAGGTAGGGGTAGGGCTGAACACTGAAGCTTTCTTT.